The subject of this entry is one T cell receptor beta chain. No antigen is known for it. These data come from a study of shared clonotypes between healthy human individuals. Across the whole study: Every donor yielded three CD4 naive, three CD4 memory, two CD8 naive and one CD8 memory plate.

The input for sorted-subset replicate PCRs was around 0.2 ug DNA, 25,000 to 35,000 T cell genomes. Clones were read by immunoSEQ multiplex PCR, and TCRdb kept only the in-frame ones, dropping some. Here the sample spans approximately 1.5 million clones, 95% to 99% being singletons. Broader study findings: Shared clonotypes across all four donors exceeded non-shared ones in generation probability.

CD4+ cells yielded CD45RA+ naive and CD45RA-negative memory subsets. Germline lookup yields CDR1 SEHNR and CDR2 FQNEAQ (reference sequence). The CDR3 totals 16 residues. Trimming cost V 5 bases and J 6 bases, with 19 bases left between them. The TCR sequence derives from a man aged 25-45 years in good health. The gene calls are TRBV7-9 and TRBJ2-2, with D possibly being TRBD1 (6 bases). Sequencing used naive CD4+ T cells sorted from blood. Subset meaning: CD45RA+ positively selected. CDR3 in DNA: TGTGCCAGCAGCCAGCTAGGACAGCGAGACCCCGGGGAGCTGTTTTTT. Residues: CASSQLGQRDPGELFF.